A single sample is the source of the 21 T cell receptor beta chains below, sequenced in a study of OX40 agonist ivuxolimab in advanced cancers. The library was made by the immunoSEQ multiplex PCR assay. Imported from immuneACCESS, the table was reduced by TCRdb to in-frame sequences with V and J called. These copies leave out some clones; in studies compared against another copy, an unresolved V gene accounts for under half, and the cause of the remainder is not known. This sample gives 70,000 or so clones in total; roughly 90% of them show up just once. In total, the top ten clones hold 0.78% of the sample. This specimen was CD4+ or CD8+ T cells sorted from blood, taken in a trial of the OX40 agonist ivuxolimab. The receptors shown here come from an adult with an advanced solid tumor such as melanoma, head and neck, liver or kidney cancer.

The gene calls are TRBV30 and TRBJ2-7; D possibly corresponds to TRBD1 (7 bases). V lost 3 bases, J lost 4 bases, and 13 bases lay in between. There are 13 residues in the CDR3. The germline V gene has CDR1 GTSNPN and CDR2 SVGIG (reference sequence). In DNA, the CDR3 is TGTGCCTGGAGCCGCAGGGGGGAGTACGAGCAGTACTTC. Translation gives CAWSRRGEYEQYF.

The genes are TRBV5-4 and TRBJ2-5; 12 nucleotides line up with TRBD1. J gave up 4 bases and V 3 bases, and 4 bases lay outside the gene matches. CDR3 length: 15 residues. The germline V gene encodes CDR1 SGHNT and CDR2 YYREEE (reference sequence). The CDR3 spells CASSSRDRGRETQYF. The CDR3 bases are TGTGCCAGCAGCTCCCGGGACAGGGGGCGAGAGACCCAGTACTTC.

The chain recombines TRBV5-4 with TRBJ2-7; no clear D gene. This CDR3 spans 15 amino acids. In germline, CDR1 is SGHNT, CDR2 YYREEE (reference sequence). The V and J ends lost 4 bases and 0 bases respectively, with 14 bases between them. The CDR3 region has the DNA TGTGCCAGCAGCGATAAGAGGACGTCCTCCTACGAGCAGTACTTC. This sequence encodes CASSDKRTSSYEQYF.

The chain is built from TRBV6-5 and TRBJ1-1; D might be TRBD1 (6 bases). This CDR3 is built from 13 residues. V was shortened by 8 bases and J by 4 bases, with 14 bases between the two germline ends. Looked up from germline, CDR1 is MNHEY and CDR2 is SVGAGI. The CDR3 nucleotides are TGTGCCAGCCACTTAATAGGGGGCACTGAAGCTTTCTTT. Translating it yields CASHLIGGTEAFF.

The chain links TRBV19 to TRBJ1-5; D ambiguous. The V end lost 5 bases, the J end lost 2 bases, and 13 bases lay between the germline ends. The CDR3 loop spans 15 amino acids. The germline gives CDR1 LNHDA, CDR2 SQIVND (reference sequence). In DNA form, the CDR3 reads TGTGCCAGTAGTCGTCAACACGGAGGCAATCAGCCCCAGCATTTT. This sequence encodes CASSRQHGGNQPQHF. Complete variable domain (other parts from reference TRBV19 and TRBJ1-5): DGGITQSPKYLFRKEGQNVTLSCEQNLNHDAMYWYRQDPGQGLRLIYYSQIVNDFQKGDIAEGYSVSREKKESFPLTVTSAQKNPTAFYLCASSRQHGGNQPQHFGDGTRLSIL.

This rearrangement joins TRBV6-1 to TRBJ2-3; D is tentatively TRBD1 or TRBD2 (5 bases each). The CDR3 extends over 14 amino acids. Germline V CDR1 and CDR2: MNHNS, SASEGT. Trimming removed 5 bases at V and 4 bases at J, with 13 bases between. The CDR3 spells CASSLVGVADTQYF. The DNA for the CDR3 is TGTGCCAGCAGTCTGGTGGGGGTGGCAGATACGCAGTATTTT.

This chain links TRBV5-6 with TRBJ1-2; weak D call: TRBD1 (5 bases). The germline V gene encodes CDR1 SGHDT and CDR2 YYEEEE. The CDR3 loop spans 16 amino acids. Between the trimmed V and J ends, which lost 0 bases and 0 bases, there was a span of 12 bases. The CDR3 region is CASSLEWGDTNYGYTF. For the CDR3, the DNA is TGTGCCAGCAGCTTGGAGTGGGGGGATACTAACTATGGCTACACCTTC.

The chain combines TRBV15 with TRBJ2-5; the D gene could be TRBD1 or TRBD2 (6 bases each). The J call may not be correct, given that the DNA end is closer to TRBJ2-7. The CDR3 runs to 16 residues. Germline assignment: CDR1 LNHNV and CDR2 YYDKDF (reference sequence). The CDR3 DNA reads TGTGCCACCAGCAGAGAGAGACTCCGGGGGCCCTACGAGCAGTACTTC. Translated: CATSRERLRGPYEQYF.

This sequence joins TRBV5-1 and TRBJ2-1; weak D call: TRBD2 (6 bases). V lost 4 bases, J lost 8 bases, and 19 bases lay in between. The CDR3 has 15 residues. Germline values: CDR1 SGHRS, CDR2 YFSETQ. The CDR3 DNA reads as TGCGCCAGCAGCCCCACTAGCCCACAAGGGCATGAGCAGTTCTTC. This gives the protein CASSPTSPQGHEQFF.

J is TRBJ2-4 and V is TRBV7-8, with 7 bases fitting TRBD1. With V trimmed by 5 bases and J by 7 bases, 2 bases remained unmatched. Germline loops: CDR1 SGHVS, CDR2 FQNEAQ. This CDR3 comprises 12 residues. The CDR3 spells CASSPTGNIQYF. The CDR3 nucleotides read TGTGCCAGCAGCCCGACAGGGAACATTCAGTACTTC.

V and J are TRBV7-6 and TRBJ2-4, with D perhaps TRBD2 (5 bases). The CDR3 length is 16 residues. The ends were cut back, 5 bases at V and 1 base at J, with 15 bases in the middle. Germline V gene lookup returns CDR1 SGHVS and CDR2 FNYEAQ. CDR3 sequence reads: CASSPGLAGAKNIQYF. CDR3 DNA sequence: TGTGCCAGCAGCCCAGGACTGGCCGGGGCCAAAAACATTCAGTACTTC.

This chain uses TRBV30 with TRBJ2-2; tentative D call: TRBD1 (7 bases). V lost 0 bases and J 0 bases, leaving 14 bases between the germline ends. Germline V gene data show CDR1 as GTSNPN and CDR2 as SVGIG (reference sequence). This CDR3 has 17 residues. DNA for the CDR3: TGTGCCTGGAGTGTAGGGAGGACAGGCTCGAACACCGGGGAGCTGTTTTTT. Its protein product is CAWSVGRTGSNTGELFF.

The chain employs TRBV6-5 and TRBJ2-1; tentative D call: TRBD2 (5 bases). CDR1 is MNHEY, CDR2 SVGAGI, per germline. The CDR3 totals 16 residues. Deletions cut 0 bases from V and 0 bases from J, with 9 bases between. The CDR3 nucleotides are TGTGCCAGCAGTTACTCGATAGGGAGCTCCTACAATGAGCAGTTCTTC. Its protein product is CASSYSIGSSYNEQFF.

The chain is built from TRBV6-5 and TRBJ2-7; D gene ambiguous. The CDR3 is 13 residues long. Germline CDR1 is MNHEY and CDR2 is SVGAGI. V lost 4 bases and J lost 5, with 12 bases in between. DNA of the CDR3: TGTGCCAGCAGTTCCCGCGACCAGAACGAGCAGTACTTC. Encoded protein: CASSSRDQNEQYF.

The chain uses TRBV28 and TRBJ2-3; 10 nucleotides match TRBD2. V shed 4 bases and J 3 bases; nucleotides not matched to a gene: 7. This CDR3 contains 16 residues. The germline V gene encodes CDR1 MDHEN and CDR2 SYDVKM. Written as DNA, the CDR3 is TGTGCCAGCAGTTGGAGCGGGGGGGCCGGAACAGATACGCAGTATTTT. Protein: CASSWSGGAGTDTQYF. Supplemented by reference TRBV28 and TRBJ2-3, the full variable domain reads DVKVTQSSRYLVKRTGEKVFLECVQDMDHENMFWYRQDPGLGLRLIYFSYDVKMKEKGDIPEGYSVSREKKERFSLILESASTNQTSMYLCASSWSGGAGTDTQYFGPGTRLTVL.

The gene calls are TRBV12-2 and TRBJ2-1; the table names TRBD2, a call not compared with the DNA. TRBV12-2 is noted as a pseudogene. CDR3 length equals 13 residues. The CDR3: CASRLGRADEQFF. The CDR3 DNA is TGTGCAAGTCGCCTCGGGAGGGCCGATGAGCAGTTCTTC.

V usage is TRBV7-2 and J usage is TRBJ1-1; 9 bases are shared with TRBD1. Germline loops: CDR1 SGHTA, CDR2 FQGNSA. After removal of 5 bases from V and 5 bases from J, the junction contained 9 bases not matched to a gene. This CDR3 has 15 amino acids. This CDR3 is CASSPQQGATTEAFF. The DNA of the CDR3 is TGTGCCAGCAGCCCACAACAGGGGGCCACGACTGAAGCTTTCTTT.

The chain combines TRBV11-3 with TRBJ2-2; D is possibly TRBD2 (5 bases). The CDR3 extends over 18 amino acids. Trimming took 2 bases from V and 5 from J, leaving 21 bases between them. Per the germline V gene, CDR1 is SGHNT and CDR2 is YENEEA. DNA for the CDR3: TGTGCCAGCAGCTTATTTGCACGGCACCCACGGGAAACCGGGGAGCTGTTTTTT. Encoded protein: CASSLFARHPRETGELFF.

A few counts support this clone. The V call is TRBV9, the J call TRBJ2-2; TRBD2 is a possible D gene (6 bases). Trimming shortened V by 4 bases and J by 2 bases, and 15 bases separated the two germline ends. The germline V gene has CDR1 SGDLS and CDR2 YYNGEE. The CDR3 runs to 16 residues. The CDR3 nucleotides are TGTGCCAGCAGCCCTAGTTGGGGACTCAACACCGGGGAGCTGTTTTTT. Encoded protein: CASSPSWGLNTGELFF. Full variable domain (missing parts from reference TRBV9 and TRBJ2-2): DSGVTQTPKHLITATGQRVTLRCSPRSGDLSVYWYQQSLDQGLQFLIQYYNGEERAKGNILERFSAQQFPDLHSELNLSSLELGDSALYFCASSPSWGLNTGELFFGEGSRLTVL.

The V gene is TRBV5-1, the J gene TRBJ2-5; D not certain. The V gene lost 3 bases and the J gene lost 3 bases, with 15 bases spanning the gap. This CDR3 region has 15 residues. Germline CDR1 is SGHRS and CDR2 is YFSETQ. CDR3 sequence reads: CASSSTGRNKETQYF. The CDR3 region has the DNA TGCGCCAGCAGCTCGACTGGACGGAACAAAGAGACCCAGTACTTC. The whole variable domain, remainder taken from reference TRBV5-1 and TRBJ2-5, is KAGVTQTPRYLIKTRGQQVTLSCSPISGHRSVSWYQQTPGQGLQFLFEYFSETQRNKGNFPGRFSGRQFSNSRSEMNVSTLELGDSALYLCASSSTGRNKETQYFGPGTRLLVL.

This clone was detected only once. The chain recombines TRBV7-3 with TRBJ2-1, with D hard to call. Trimming shortened V by 5 bases and J by 8 bases, and 13 bases separated the two germline ends. This CDR3 has 13 amino acids. Germline values: CDR1 SGHTA, CDR2 FQGTGA. CDR3 DNA sequence: TGTGCCAGCAGCCAACATCGAGTCGATGAGCAGTTCTTC. Translation gives CASSQHRVDEQFF.